Following are 6 T cell receptor beta chains from one sample sequenced in a study of blood T cell repertoires in COVID-19. The method was immunoSEQ multiplex PCR; TCRdb's version includes in-frame clones alone and lacks a portion of them. The sample shows more than 140,000 clones, approximately 80% of them seen only once. Source material: peripheral blood. The receptors here all came from a woman aged 45-60 years in a cohort sampled during active or convalescent COVID-19.

Comments on this clone: In the same sample, other DNA sequences code for this CDR3. The rearrangement joins TRBV7-2 to TRBJ2-7; D is perhaps TRBD1 (6 bases). V was shortened by 4 bases and J by 4 bases, with 8 bases between the two germline ends. The germline CDR1 and CDR2 sequences are SGHTA and FQGNSA. This CDR3 has 12 residues. This CDR3 is CASSSQGYEQYF. The CDR3 DNA is TGTGCCAGCAGCTCACAGGGTTACGAGCAGTACTTC.

This clone was seen a handful of times. This chain joins TRBV3-1 (or the pseudogene TRBV3-2) and TRBJ1-1; D may be TRBD1 (5 bases). V was cut by 6 bases and J by 3 bases, with 17 bases left in between. CDR1 is LGHDT and CDR2 is YNNKEL in the germline V gene (reference sequence). The CDR3 sequence is 15 residues long. The DNA of the CDR3 is TGTGCCAGCAGGCCGGGACTCACTTGGGACACTGAAGCTTTCTTT. Amino acids: CASRPGLTWDTEAFF.

The chain joins TRBV27 to TRBJ2-3; 11 positions match TRBD2. The CDR3 extends over 17 amino acids. With V trimmed by 6 bases and J by 5 bases, 13 bases remained unmatched. CDR1 and CDR2 from the germline V gene are MNHEY and SMNVEV (reference sequence). The CDR3 protein is CASSQTKLAGVLDTQYF. CDR3 sequence (DNA): TGTGCCAGCAGCCAAACGAAACTAGCGGGGGTATTAGATACGCAGTATTTT.

The rearrangement links TRBV7-9 to TRBJ2-7; D might be TRBD2 (5 bases). CDR1 and CDR2 (germline): SEHNR, FQNEAQ (reference sequence). The V end lost 2 bases, the J end lost 6 bases, and 8 bases lay between the germline ends. The CDR3 length is 12 residues. CDR3 protein: CASSLSGVEQYF. The CDR3 region has the DNA TGTGCCAGCAGCTTATCCGGGGTCGAGCAGTACTTC.

V gene TRBV29-1 combines with J gene TRBJ2-2, with D perhaps matching TRBD1 (5 bases). This CDR3 region has 15 residues. Germline loops: CDR1 SQVTM, CDR2 ANQGSEA. Trimming removed 2 bases from V and 2 bases from J, with 12 bases in between. The CDR3: CSVELGVHNTGELFF. The CDR3 DNA is TGCAGCGTTGAACTAGGGGTCCATAACACCGGGGAGCTGTTTTTT.

This sequence joins TRBV5-5 and TRBJ1-1; D is perhaps TRBD1 (5 bases). Trimming stripped 2 bases from V and 1 base from J, with 12 bases between. The CDR3 runs 15 residues. Germline V gene data show CDR1 as SGHKS and CDR2 as YYEKEE (reference sequence). CDR3 loop: CASSFQGATNTEAFF. CDR3 coding DNA: TGTGCCAGCAGCTTTCAAGGGGCAACGAACACTGAAGCTTTCTTT.